The rows below give T cell receptor beta chains drawn from one sample of a study of T cells after yellow fever vaccination. TCRdb fed the 5' RACE reads into MiXCR, producing one record per CDR3 protein. In the table there are approximately 550,000 distinct CDR3 sequences, roughly 13% of which are singletons. The specimen comprised PBMCs, sampled on the day of the yellow fever booster vaccination. These receptors were obtained from a man between 25 and 39 years old who received the YFV17D yellow fever vaccine. Both conserved end residues are part of each CDR3. Fields, in order: J gene, D gene, V gene, clone size, CDR3 protein, CDR3 DNA. D genes are given only for firm matches. Clone size is not always given. Where it is, it says once, few, many or a class for expanded clones.

TRBJ1-2,TRBD1,TRBV5-6,few,CASSSFSGTVYGYTF,TGTGCCAGCAGCTCCTTTTCAGGGACAGTTTATGGCTACACCTTC
TRBJ2-1,TRBD2,TRBV6-2/TRBV6-3,.,CASSYLAGNYNEQFF,TGTGCCAGCAGTTACTTAGCGGGGAATTACAATGAGCAGTTCTTC
TRBJ1-2,.,TRBV5-1,.,CASSINRETRGYTF,TGCGCCAGCAGCATCAACAGGGAAACTAGAGGCTACACCTTC
TRBJ2-4,.,TRBV6-2/TRBV6-3,few,CASFGGENIQYF,TGTGCCAGCTTCGGCGGGGAAAACATTCAGTACTTC
TRBJ2-6,.,TRBV7-9,.,CASSLGRGANVLTF,TGTGCCAGCAGCTTAGGCCGGGGGGCCAACGTCCTGACTTTC
TRBJ2-1,TRBD2,TRBV28,.,CASSLSGLAGVYEQFF,TGTGCCAGCAGTTTATCAGGACTAGCGGGAGTATATGAGCAGTTCTTC
TRBJ2-7,TRBD1,TRBV20-1,few,CSARDLNRGYEQYF,TGCAGTGCTAGAGATCTTAACAGGGGCTACGAGCAGTACTTC
TRBJ1-2,.,TRBV6-1,few,CASRRDRTLSYGYTF,TGTGCCAGCAGACGAGACCGAACCCTATCCTATGGCTACACCTTC
TRBJ2-2,.,TRBV24-1,few,CATSRGGAGELFF,TGTGCCACCAGTAGAGGGGGAGCCGGGGAGCTGTTTTTT
TRBJ1-4,.,TRBV7-2,.,CASSLRGANEKLFF,TGTGCCAGCAGCTTAAGGGGAGCTAATGAAAAACTGTTTTTT
TRBJ1-5,.,TRBV6-2/TRBV6-3,.,CASSTSMQPQHF,TGTGCCAGCAGTACCAGTATGCAGCCCCAGCATTTT
TRBJ1-1,.,TRBV7-9,.,CASSLNQGYTEALF,TGTGCCAGCAGCTTAAATCAAGGGTACACTGAAGCTCTCTTT
TRBJ1-4,.,TRBV7-2,many,CASSLRWPPGDNEKLFF,TGTGCCAGCAGCTTAAGGTGGCCCCCCGGGGACAATGAAAAACTGTTTTTT
TRBJ2-3,TRBD1,TRBV27,few,CASGQAFGSQYF,TGTGCCAGCGGACAGGCTTTTGGGTCGCAGTATTTT
TRBJ2-1,TRBD2,TRBV7-9,.,CASSLGTSRFNEQFF,TGTGCCAGCAGCTTGGGGACTAGCCGCTTCAATGAGCAGTTCTTC
TRBJ2-7,.,TRBV6-5,.,CASSWRALDSYEQYF,TGTGCCAGCAGTTGGAGAGCACTAGACTCCTACGAGCAGTACTTC
TRBJ2-2,TRBD2,TRBV5-4,.,CASSYSGSLGTGELFF,TGTGCCAGCAGCTACAGCGGGAGTTTAGGAACCGGGGAGCTGTTTTTT
TRBJ2-1,.,TRBV20-1,.,CSARQPGRGDEQFF,TGCAGTGCTAGACAGCCGGGTCGGGGCGATGAGCAGTTCTTC
TRBJ1-1,.,TRBV18,.,CASAGQQGNTEAFF,TGTGCCAGCGCCGGACAACAGGGCAACACTGAAGCTTTCTTT
TRBJ1-3,TRBD1,TRBV20-1,.,CSARDGAGGSGNTIYF,TGCAGTGCTAGAGATGGGGCAGGGGGCTCTGGAAACACCATATATTTT
TRBJ2-7,TRBD1,TRBV20-1,.,CSARADRVAYEQYF,TGCAGTGCTAGAGCGGACAGGGTTGCCTACGAGCAGTACTTC
TRBJ2-7,.,TRBV30,.,CACQKGPYEQYF,TGTGCCTGCCAAAAGGGTCCCTACGAGCAGTACTTC
TRBJ2-3,.,TRBV7-8,.,CASSLNSPDTQYF,TGTGCCAGCAGCTTAAATTCCCCGGATACGCAGTATTTT
TRBJ2-7,.,TRBV4-3,.,CASSPTAYLSYEQYF,TGCGCCAGCAGCCCAACAGCTTATCTCTCCTACGAGCAGTACTTC